This entry lists 20 T cell receptor beta chains sequenced from one sample in a study of human T cells and chemical hapten exposure. The time point denotes: patch test 1, 2 weeks after DPC sensitization. Specified treatment: therapeutic diphenylcyclopropenone sensitization with weekly scalp DPC. TCRdb reprocessed the RACE reads via MiXCR and lists one record per CDR3 protein. In the table there are just under 350,000 distinct CDR3 sequences, about 7% of which are singletons. Sequences were derived from whole blood, sampled in connection with sensitization to the hapten diphenylcyclopropenone (DPC). These receptors all stem from a woman aged 18-29 years with alopecia areata. Some clones in this sample may be carry-over from other donors' samples.

This clonotype was seen repeatedly, ten times or more. The chain employs TRBV20-1 and TRBJ1-1; 12 bases map to TRBD1. Germline CDR1 and CDR2: DFQATT and SNEGSKA (reference sequence). This CDR3 is built from 16 residues. Unmatched junction bases numbered 9, after V lost 6 bases and J lost 1 base. DNA of the CDR3: TGCAGTGCCACCGGGACAGGGGGCGCGAGGAACACTGAAGCTTTCTTT. Amino acids: CSATGTGGARNTEAFF.

This clonotype was seen at least ten times. The genes are TRBV6-2 or TRBV6-3 and TRBJ2-2; D possibly corresponds to TRBD1 (5 bases). The CDR3 is made up of 15 amino acids. Germline-derived CDR1 and CDR2 are MNHEY and SVGEGT. V was pared by 2 bases and J by 0 bases, with 7 bases between. CDR3 sequence reads: CASSYAQANTGELFF. The CDR3 DNA is TGTGCCAGCAGTTACGCACAGGCGAACACCGGGGAGCTGTTTTTT.

This sequence joins TRBV11-1 and TRBJ2-1; D may be TRBD2 (5 bases). V was clipped by 0 bases and J by 9 bases, with 15 bases between them. The V gene's germline CDR1 is SGHAT and CDR2 FQDESV (reference sequence). The CDR3 has 15 residues. CDR3 nucleotide sequence: TGTGCCAGCAGCTTAGCGAGGGCCGCCTACGGTGAGCAGTTCTTC. Translated: CASSLARAAYGEQFF.

This clonotype has a count of ten or more. The chain couples TRBV5-6 to TRBJ1-2; no clear D gene. Germline-derived CDR1 and CDR2 are SGHDT and YYEEEE. The V and J ends lost 5 bases and 1 base respectively, with 9 bases between them. The CDR3 spans 13 residues. The chain's CDR3 is CASRSQDNYGYTF. The CDR3 nucleotides are TGTGCCAGCAGATCCCAGGATAACTATGGCTACACCTTC.

The chain employs TRBV7-9 and TRBJ2-7, with D possibly TRBD2 on 5 matching bases. Trimming removed 2 bases from V and 4 bases from J, with 12 bases in between. Per the germline V gene, CDR1 is SEHNR and CDR2 is FQNEAQ (reference sequence). The CDR3 runs 14 residues. The CDR3 loop is CASSLTDGGYEQYF. CDR3 DNA: TGTGCCAGCAGCTTAACGGATGGCGGGTACGAGCAGTACTTC.

J is TRBJ2-5 and V is TRBV6-2 or TRBV6-3; D call uncertain. The V gene's germline CDR1 is MNHEY and CDR2 SVGEGT. Trimming took off 0 bases at V and 5 bases at J, with 10 bases between the two ends. The CDR3 spans 14 residues. The CDR3 DNA follows: TGTGCCAGCAGTTACTCTACCCTCTCGGAGACCCAGTACTTC. Translated: CASSYSTLSETQYF.

The V call is TRBV5-5, the J call TRBJ2-3; D gene uncertain. V was trimmed by 1 base and J by 0 bases, leaving 15 bases between them. Germline assignment: CDR1 SGHKS and CDR2 YYEKEE (reference sequence). This CDR3 is 17 amino acids long. The DNA for the CDR3 is TGTGCCAGCAGCTTGAGAAAAACAACACCTAGCACAGATACGCAGTATTTT. Amino acids: CASSLRKTTPSTDTQYF.

This clonotype was observed at least ten times. The chain is built from TRBV7-2 and TRBJ1-6, with D maybe TRBD1 (5 bases). Germline V gene lookup returns CDR1 SGHTA and CDR2 FQGNSA. The V gene lost 3 bases and the J gene lost 7 bases, with 13 bases spanning the gap. This CDR3 spans 15 amino acids. As DNA, the CDR3 is TGTGCCAGCAGCTTTATTCGAGAGGGGAATTCACCCCTCCACTTT. Its protein product is CASSFIREGNSPLHF.

The rearrangement joins TRBV27 to TRBJ2-3, with D perhaps given as TRBD1 or TRBD2 (5 bases each). The CDR3 loop spans 15 amino acids. V was shortened by 4 bases and J by 2 bases, with 13 bases between the two germline ends. Looked up from germline, CDR1 is MNHEY and CDR2 is SMNVEV (reference sequence). The CDR3 nucleotides read TGTGCCAGCAGTTCGAGGGACGGTTACACAGATACGCAGTATTTT. Protein product: CASSSRDGYTDTQYF.

This rearrangement joins TRBV7-2 to TRBJ1-1; 10 bases match TRBD1. Germline CDR1 SGHTA, CDR2 FQGNSA. The CDR3 spans 14 residues. The trim removed 4 bases at V and 4 bases at J, leaving 3 bases unmatched. The CDR3, as DNA: TGTGCCAGCAGCTGGGACAGGGGCCGCACTGAAGCTTTCTTT. Its protein product is CASSWDRGRTEAFF.

The sample holds a few counts of this clonotype. The J gene is TRBJ2-7, the V gene TRBV6-2 or TRBV6-3; a weak D match, TRBD1 (5 bases). The CDR3 length is 11 residues. CDR1 and CDR2 from the germline V gene are MNHEY and SVGEGT. V shed 8 bases and J shed 4 bases, with 9 bases lying between them. Here the CDR3 reads CASLQGYEQYF. The CDR3 nucleotides read TGTGCCAGCCTCCAGGGTTACGAGCAGTACTTC.

This clonotype was recorded a few times. This chain connects TRBV20-1 to TRBJ1-5, with a weak D call TRBD1 (5 bases). CDR1 is DFQATT and CDR2 is SNEGSKA in the germline V gene (reference sequence). The CDR3 extends over 13 amino acids. V lost 5 bases and J 5 bases, leaving 13 bases between the germline ends. Written as DNA, the CDR3 is TGCAGTGCTCGCCGGGACGGAGATCAGCCCCAGCATTTT. This gives the protein CSARRDGDQPQHF.

J is TRBJ2-3 and V is TRBV4-2; TRBD2 is a possible D gene (5 bases). Per germline, CDR1 LGHNA and CDR2 YNFKEQ. This CDR3 has 16 amino acids. Trimming removed 0 bases from V and 0 bases from J, with 10 bases in between. CDR3 sequence: CASSQDKRISTDTQYF. CDR3 coding DNA: TGTGCCAGCAGCCAAGATAAGCGGATTAGCACAGATACGCAGTATTTT.

The CDR3 sequence: CASSLYNNYGYTF. CDR3 DNA: TGTGCCAGCAGTTTATACAATAACTATGGCTACACCTTC. This sequence joins TRBV27 and TRBJ1-2; D uncertain. The V end was cut by 1 base, the J end by 1 base, with 4 bases between. From germline, CDR1 is MNHEY and CDR2 SMNVEV (reference sequence). The CDR3 is 13 amino acids.

J is TRBJ1-5 and V is TRBV12-3 or TRBV12-4; the D is unclear. This CDR3 has 13 amino acids. Deletions cut 3 bases from V and 6 bases from J, with 9 bases between. CDR3 in DNA: TGTGCCAGCAGTTTTAATGAAGGTCAGCCCCAGCATTTT. Amino acids: CASSFNEGQPQHF.

The sample holds many counts of this clonotype. The chain employs TRBV5-1 and TRBJ2-3, with 7 positions matching TRBD2. J was trimmed by 4 bases and V by 4 bases; bases with no gene match: 3. Germline CDR1 reads SGHRS; CDR2 reads YFSETQ. This CDR3 spans 13 amino acids. The DNA of the CDR3 is TGCGCCAGCAGCCGGACTAGAGCAGATACGCAGTATTTT. Its translation: CASSRTRADTQYF.

The CDR3 DNA reads TGTGCCAGCCAGGGGGATGGGGCCAACGTCCTGACTTTC. It yields the protein CASQGDGANVLTF. The V gene is TRBV27, the J gene TRBJ2-6, with 7 bases lining up with TRBD1. The CDR3 length is 13 residues. CDR1 is MNHEY and CDR2 is SMNVEV in the germline V gene (reference sequence). After removal of 8 bases from V and 3 bases from J, the junction contained 1 base not matched to a gene.

This clonotype occurred many times. The chain recombines TRBV7-2 with TRBJ2-3; 7 bases align to TRBD2. Germline loops: CDR1 SGHTA, CDR2 FQGNSA. The CDR3 extends over 14 amino acids. Trimming at V came to 3 bases and at J to 1 base, leaving 1 base not matched to a gene. The CDR3 loop reads CASSFTSGTDTQYF. CDR3 DNA: TGTGCCAGCAGCTTTACTAGCGGCACAGATACGCAGTATTTT.

V is TRBV6-4 and J is TRBJ1-4, with 7 bases that match TRBD1. V shed 2 bases and J 4 bases; nucleotides not matched to a gene: 4. Germline CDR1 is MRHNA and CDR2 is SNTAGT. CDR3 length: 15 amino acids. This CDR3 is CASSDLDRYNEKLFF. CDR3 DNA sequence: TGTGCCAGCAGTGACCTGGACAGGTATAATGAAAAACTGTTTTTT.

The chain joins TRBV7-9 to TRBJ2-3; TRBD1 or TRBD2 may be the D gene (5 bases each). This CDR3 spans 15 amino acids. The germline gives CDR1 SEHNR, CDR2 FQNEAQ (reference sequence). V was shortened by 5 bases and J by 0 bases, with 12 bases between the two germline ends. The CDR3 protein is CASSPGRVSTDTQYF. The CDR3 nucleotides read TGTGCCAGCAGCCCGGGACGGGTTAGCACAGATACGCAGTATTTT.